Listed here is a single T cell receptor (beta chain). Its antigen is currently unknown. The CDR3 runs 13 residues. Germline V lookup: CDR1 SGDLS, CDR2 YYNGEE. After removal of 4 bases from V and 7 bases from J, the junction contained 3 bases not matched to a gene. This sample was included in a study of cytomegalovirus exposure and HLA in healthy donors. The PCR was carried out with 60 Vbeta primers and 13 Jbeta primers. Libraries were prepared by immunoSEQ multiplex PCR; TCRdb keeps only in-frame clonotypes and omits some of them. The sample records about 120,000 clones, 75% being singletons. The study, taken as a whole, reports: Earlier findings revealed that most TCR beta V segments proved productive either about 87% or about 30% of the time.

Material for sequencing was PBMCs. This clonotype was sampled from a woman in her thirties or forties in good health and CMV-seropositive. This sequence joins TRBV9 and TRBJ1-2; 11 nucleotides agree with TRBD1. Here the CDR3 DNA reads TGTGCCAGCAGCTCGGGACAGGGGGTTGGCTACACCTTC. Residues: CASSSGQGVGYTF.